This T cell receptor beta chain emerged from a study of CD8+ T cells in alopecia areata. Regarding the study as a whole: Across lesional scalp, and particularly alopecia totalis/universalis, clonality surpassed that of normal scalp.

In each case, RNA was isolated and then reverse transcribed into cDNA as the sequencing template. Clones were read by immunoSEQ multiplex PCR, and TCRdb kept only the in-frame ones, dropping some. The sample shows about 120,000 clones, less than 50% of them seen only once. The germline CDR1 and CDR2 sequences are SQVTM and ANQGSEA. The CDR3 contains 10 residues. V gave up 0 bases and J gave up 7 bases, with 4 bases separating them. As for this clone: Its antigen is unidentified.

What was sequenced was NKG2D-low CD8+ T cells sorted from blood. The rearrangement uses TRBV29-1 and TRBJ2-7; D gene ambiguous. This TCR came from a human donor with alopecia areata. CDR3 protein: CSVEEVEQYF. The CDR3 DNA is TGCAGCGTTGAAGAGGTGGAGCAGTACTTC.